This is a list of T cell receptor beta chains from one sample in a study of graft-versus-host responses after intestinal transplantation. The repertoire was sequenced with immunoSEQ multiplex PCR; TCRdb's copy has only in-frame clones and lacks some. The table has about 90,000 clones, 94% seen once. No cognate antigen is known for these TCRs. Sequencing used unstimulated CD4+ T cells sorted from spleen or lymph node cells, obtained before transplant. The receptor source for this set is a human donor who was the organ donor for an intestinal transplant. Each CDR3 is given with its conserved first and last residue. A D gene is named only where the DNA matches it firmly. Clone size is not always given. Where it is, it says once, few, many or a class for expanded clones.

>TRBD1|TRBV28|TRBJ1-4|NA
CASNSGFATGIEKLFF
TGTGCCAGCAACTCTGGTTTTGCGACAGGGATTGAAAAACTGTTTTTT
>NA|TRBV5-6|TRBJ2-4|NA
CASSLAGGSKNIQYF
TGTGCCAGCAGCTTGGCAGGGGGGAGCAAAAACATTCAGTACTTC
>NA|TRBV7-8|TRBJ1-1|NA
CASRSHQIGGTEAFF
TGTGCCAGCAGGTCACACCAAATTGGGGGCACTGAAGCTTTCTTT
>NA|TRBV19|TRBJ2-4|NA
CASSSIDIQYF
TGTGCCAGTTCCTCGATAGACATTCAGTACTTC
>TRBD1|TRBV18|TRBJ2-3|NA
CASSPPRGRGDTQYF
TGTGCCAGCTCCCCGCCCAGGGGGCGAGGGGATACGCAGTATTTT
>TRBD1|TRBV5-4|TRBJ1-2|once
CASSQQQGDYGYTF
TGTGCCAGCAGCCAACAACAGGGGGACTATGGCTACACCTTC
>NA|TRBV6-5|TRBJ2-1|NA
CASSYSQKQFF
TGTGCCAGCAGTTACTCCCAAAAGCAGTTCTTC
>TRBD1|TRBV6-6|TRBJ2-7|NA
CASSYVGTGQDEQYF
TGTGCCAGCAGTTACGTTGGGACAGGCCAAGACGAGCAGTACTTC
>TRBD1|TRBV18|TRBJ1-2|NA
CASSPSDRGADYGYTF
TGTGCCAGCTCACCATCCGACAGGGGCGCGGACTATGGCTACACCTTC
>NA|TRBV18|TRBJ2-3|NA
CASSPGIGAADTQYF
TGTGCCAGCTCCCCCGGGATTGGGGCCGCAGATACGCAGTATTTT
>NA|TRBV2|TRBJ2-5|NA
CASSYSASGTQYF
TGTGCCAGCAGTTATTCGGCCTCGGGGACCCAGTACTTC
>NA|TRBV2|TRBJ1-2|once
CASREETGSYGYTF
TGTGCCAGCAGGGAAGAGACAGGTAGCTATGGCTACACCTTC
>NA|TRBV6-5|TRBJ1-3|NA
CASRQRTVSGNTIYF
TGTGCCAGCAGGCAGCGGACAGTCTCTGGAAACACCATATATTTT
>NA|TRBV14|TRBJ2-1|NA
CASSQDYYGNEQFF
TGTGCCAGCAGCCAAGACTACTACGGCAATGAGCAGTTCTTC